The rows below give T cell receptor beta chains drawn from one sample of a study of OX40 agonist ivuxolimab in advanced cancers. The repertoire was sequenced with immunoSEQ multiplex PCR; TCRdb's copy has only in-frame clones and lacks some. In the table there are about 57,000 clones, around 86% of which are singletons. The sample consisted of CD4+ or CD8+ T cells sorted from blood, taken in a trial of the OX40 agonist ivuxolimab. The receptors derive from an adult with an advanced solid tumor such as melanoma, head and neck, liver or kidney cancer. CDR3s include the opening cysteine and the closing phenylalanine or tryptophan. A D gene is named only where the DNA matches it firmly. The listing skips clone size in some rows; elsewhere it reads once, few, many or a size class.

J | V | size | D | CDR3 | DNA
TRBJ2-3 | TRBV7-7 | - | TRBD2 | CASRLAGPLIGTDTQYF | TGTGCTAGCAGACTAGCGGGGCCCCTAATAGGGACAGATACGCAGTATTTT
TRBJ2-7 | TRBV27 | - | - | CASSLSSPPLVHEQYF | TGTGCCAGCAGTTTATCTTCCCCACCCCTAGTCCACGAGCAGTACTTC
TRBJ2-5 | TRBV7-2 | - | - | CASSARTDQETQYF | TGTGCCAGCAGCGCGCGGACGGACCAAGAGACCCAGTACTTC
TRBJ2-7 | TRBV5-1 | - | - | CASSLEGNEQYF | TGCGCCAGCAGCTTGGAAGGAAACGAGCAGTACTTC
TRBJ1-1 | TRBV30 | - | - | CACTTGTNTEAFF | TGTGCCTGTACAACCGGGACGAACACTGAAGCTTTCTTT
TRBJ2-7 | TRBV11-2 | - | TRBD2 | CASSLALAGGGSYEQYF | TGTGCCAGCAGCTTAGCGCTAGCGGGAGGAGGCTCCTACGAGCAGTACTTC
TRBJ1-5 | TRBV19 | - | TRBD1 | CASSRAGTETYQPQHF | TGTGCCAGTAGTCGAGCGGGGACAGAAACCTATCAGCCCCAGCATTTT
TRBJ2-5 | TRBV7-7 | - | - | CASSEANSETQYF | TGTGCTAGCAGCGAAGCCAATAGCGAGACCCAGTACTTC
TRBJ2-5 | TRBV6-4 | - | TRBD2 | CASSRLGLAGETQYF | TGTGCCAGCAGCCGACTTGGACTAGCGGGAGAGACCCAGTACTTC
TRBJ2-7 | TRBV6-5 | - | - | CASSQGHEQYF | TGTGCCAGCAGTCAGGGCCACGAGCAGTACTTC
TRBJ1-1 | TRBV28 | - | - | CASITWGRGEAFF | TGTGCCAGCATCACCTGGGGGAGGGGTGAAGCTTTCTTT
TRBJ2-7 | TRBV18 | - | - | CASSSQGYEQYF | TGTGCCAGCTCGTCACAGGGTTACGAGCAGTACTTC
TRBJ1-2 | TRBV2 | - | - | CASRLGTPANYGYTF | TGTGCCAGCAGACTAGGGACCCCCGCTAACTATGGCTACACCTTC
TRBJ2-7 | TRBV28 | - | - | CASLRGRGTTYEQYF | TGTGCCAGCCTCAGGGGCCGGGGAACCACCTACGAGCAGTACTTC
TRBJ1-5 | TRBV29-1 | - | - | CSARTANQPQHF | TGCAGCGCCCGGACGGCTAATCAGCCCCAGCATTTT
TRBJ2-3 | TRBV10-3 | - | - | CAITPSGEGTDTQYF | TGTGCCATCACACCGTCAGGGGAGGGCACAGATACGCAGTATTTT
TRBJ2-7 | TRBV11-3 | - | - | CASSLRGVGEQYF | TGTGCCAGCAGCTTAAGAGGGGTGGGGGAGCAGTACTTC
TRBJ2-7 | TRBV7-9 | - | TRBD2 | CASSQTSGSYEQYF | TGTGCCAGCAGCCAGACTAGCGGGTCCTACGAGCAGTACTTC
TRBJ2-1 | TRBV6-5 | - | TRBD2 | CASSTPGTRYEQFF | TGTGCCAGCAGTACCCCGGGGACTAGATATGAGCAGTTCTTC
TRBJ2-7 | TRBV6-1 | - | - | CASSLLVLSYEQYF | TGTGCCAGCAGCCTACTAGTACTCTCCTACGAGCAGTACTTC
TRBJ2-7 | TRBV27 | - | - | CASSYSSPIWGKEQYF | TGTGCCAGCAGTTATTCATCTCCCATCTGGGGGAAGGAGCAGTACTTC
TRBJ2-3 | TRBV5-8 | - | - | CASSSRGSADTQYF | TGTGCCAGCAGCTCGCGAGGTTCCGCAGATACGCAGTATTTT
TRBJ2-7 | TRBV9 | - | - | CASSTEAGSSYEQYF | TGTGCCAGCAGCACCGAAGCGGGTTCCTCCTACGAGCAGTACTTC
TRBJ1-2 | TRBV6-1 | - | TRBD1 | CASSEMTGLGYGYTF | TGTGCCAGCAGTGAGATGACAGGGCTTGGCTATGGCTACACCTTC
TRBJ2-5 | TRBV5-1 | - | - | CASSLGEAETQYF | TGCGCCAGCAGCTTGGGGGAGGCGGAGACCCAGTACTTC
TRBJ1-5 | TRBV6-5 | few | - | CASTKNAQGNQPQHF | TGTGCCAGCACCAAAAACGCGCAGGGCAATCAGCCCCAGCATTTT
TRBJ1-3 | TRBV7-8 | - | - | CASSLAQWGDTIYF | TGTGCCAGCAGCTTAGCGCAATGGGGGGACACCATATATTTT
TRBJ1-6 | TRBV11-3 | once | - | CASSLRRGPDSPLHF | TGTGCCAGCAGCTTAAGGCGGGGTCCGGATTCACCCCTCCACTTT
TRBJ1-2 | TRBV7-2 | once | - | CASSSQMNYGYTF | TGTGCCAGCAGTTCTCAGATGAACTATGGCTACACCTTC
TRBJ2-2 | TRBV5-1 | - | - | CASSLDPNTGELFF | TGCGCCAGCAGCTTGGATCCGAACACCGGGGAGCTGTTTTTT
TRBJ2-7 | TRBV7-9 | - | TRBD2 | CAGSSGENPYEQYF | TGTGCCGGTTCTAGCGGGGAAAACCCTTACGAGCAGTACTTC
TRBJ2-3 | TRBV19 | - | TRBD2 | CASSVSGGARDTQYF | TGTGCCAGTAGTGTAAGCGGGGGGGCACGTGATACGCAGTATTTT
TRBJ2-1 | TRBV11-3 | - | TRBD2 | CASSARRASGGTYNEQFF | TGTGCCAGCAGCGCCAGGCGGGCTAGCGGGGGTACCTACAATGAGCAGTTCTTC